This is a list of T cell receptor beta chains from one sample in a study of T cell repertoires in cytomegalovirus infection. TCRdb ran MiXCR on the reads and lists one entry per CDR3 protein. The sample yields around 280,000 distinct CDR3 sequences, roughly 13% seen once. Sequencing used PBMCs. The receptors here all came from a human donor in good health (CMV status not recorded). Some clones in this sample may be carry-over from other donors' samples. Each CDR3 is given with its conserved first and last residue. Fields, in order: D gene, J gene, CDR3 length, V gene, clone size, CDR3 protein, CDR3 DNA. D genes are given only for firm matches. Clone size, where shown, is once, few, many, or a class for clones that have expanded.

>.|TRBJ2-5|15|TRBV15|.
CATSRDRVLRETQYF
TGTGCCACCAGCAGAGACAGGGTCCTTCGGGAGACCCAGTACTTC
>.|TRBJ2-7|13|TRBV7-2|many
CASSLVHSYEQYF
TGTGCCAGCAGCTTAGTGCACTCTTACGAGCAGTACTTC
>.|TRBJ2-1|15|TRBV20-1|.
CSARGWDQNYNEQFF
TGCAGTGCCCGAGGGTGGGACCAAAACTACAATGAGCAGTTCTTC
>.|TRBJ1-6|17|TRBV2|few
CASGGPPGSSYNSPLHF
TGTGCCAGCGGGGGACCGCCGGGAAGCTCCTATAATTCACCCCTCCACTTT
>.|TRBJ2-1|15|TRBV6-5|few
CASQKLGADYNEQFF
TGTGCCAGTCAAAAACTGGGGGCCGACTACAATGAGCAGTTCTTC
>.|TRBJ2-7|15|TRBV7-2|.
CASSLSGGVTYGQYF
TGTGCCAGCAGCTTATCGGGCGGGGTCACCTACGGGCAGTACTTC
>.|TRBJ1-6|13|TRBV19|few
CASGQRGDSPLHF
TGTGCCAGTGGGCAAAGGGGGGATTCACCCCTCCACTTT
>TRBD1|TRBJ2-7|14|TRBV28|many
CASSSTGVAYEQYF
TGTGCCAGCAGTTCGACAGGGGTGGCCTACGAGCAGTACTTC
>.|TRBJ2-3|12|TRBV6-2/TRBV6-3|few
CASSYGGPAQYF
TGTGCCAGCAGTTACGGCGGCCCCGCCCAGTATTTT
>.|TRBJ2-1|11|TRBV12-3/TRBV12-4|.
CASSFTHEQFF
TGTGCCAGCAGTTTTACTCATGAGCAGTTCTTC
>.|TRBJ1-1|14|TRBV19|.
CASSPGDLNTEAFF
TGTGCCAGTTCTCCTGGGGACTTGAACACTGAAGCTTTCTTT
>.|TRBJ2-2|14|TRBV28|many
CASSPDPRNGELFF
TGTGCCAGCAGTCCCGATCCTCGGAACGGGGAGCTGTTTTTT
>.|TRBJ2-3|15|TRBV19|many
CASTTQRGPADTQYF
TGTGCCAGCACCACTCAGAGAGGCCCAGCAGATACGCAGTATTTT
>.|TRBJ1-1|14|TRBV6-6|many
CASARQAVNTEAFF
TGTGCCAGCGCTAGACAGGCTGTTAACACTGAAGCTTTCTTT
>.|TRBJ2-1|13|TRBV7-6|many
CASSLGWGYEQFF
TGTGCCAGCAGCTTAGGGTGGGGATACGAGCAGTTCTTC
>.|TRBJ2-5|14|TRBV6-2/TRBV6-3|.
CASRAHGQQETQYF
TGTGCCAGCAGGGCCCACGGACAGCAAGAGACCCAGTACTTC
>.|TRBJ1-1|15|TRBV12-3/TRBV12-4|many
CASSPIGSPRTEAFF
TGTGCCAGCAGTCCCATTGGTTCACCCCGCACTGAAGCTTTCTTT
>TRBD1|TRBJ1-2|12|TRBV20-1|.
CSANDRANGYTF
TGCAGTGCCAACGACAGGGCAAATGGCTACACCTTC